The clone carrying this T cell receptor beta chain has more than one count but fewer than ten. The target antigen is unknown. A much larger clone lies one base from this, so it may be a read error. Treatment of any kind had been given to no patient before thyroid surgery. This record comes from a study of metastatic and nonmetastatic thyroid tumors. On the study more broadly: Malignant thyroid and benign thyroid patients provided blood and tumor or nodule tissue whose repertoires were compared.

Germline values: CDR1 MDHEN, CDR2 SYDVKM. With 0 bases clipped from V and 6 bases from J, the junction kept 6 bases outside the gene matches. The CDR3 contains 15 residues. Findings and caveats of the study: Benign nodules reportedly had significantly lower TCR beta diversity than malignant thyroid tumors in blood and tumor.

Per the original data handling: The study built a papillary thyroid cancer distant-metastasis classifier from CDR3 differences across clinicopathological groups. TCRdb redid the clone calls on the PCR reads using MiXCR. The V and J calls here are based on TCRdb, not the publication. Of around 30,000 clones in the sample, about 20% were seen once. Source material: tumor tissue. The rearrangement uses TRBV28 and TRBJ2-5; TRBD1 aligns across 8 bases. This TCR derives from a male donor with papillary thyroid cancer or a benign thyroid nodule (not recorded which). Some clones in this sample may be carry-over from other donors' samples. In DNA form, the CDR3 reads TGTGCCAGCAGTTTATGGGGACAGGTTTACCAGACCCAGTACTTC. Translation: CASSLWGQVYQTQYF.